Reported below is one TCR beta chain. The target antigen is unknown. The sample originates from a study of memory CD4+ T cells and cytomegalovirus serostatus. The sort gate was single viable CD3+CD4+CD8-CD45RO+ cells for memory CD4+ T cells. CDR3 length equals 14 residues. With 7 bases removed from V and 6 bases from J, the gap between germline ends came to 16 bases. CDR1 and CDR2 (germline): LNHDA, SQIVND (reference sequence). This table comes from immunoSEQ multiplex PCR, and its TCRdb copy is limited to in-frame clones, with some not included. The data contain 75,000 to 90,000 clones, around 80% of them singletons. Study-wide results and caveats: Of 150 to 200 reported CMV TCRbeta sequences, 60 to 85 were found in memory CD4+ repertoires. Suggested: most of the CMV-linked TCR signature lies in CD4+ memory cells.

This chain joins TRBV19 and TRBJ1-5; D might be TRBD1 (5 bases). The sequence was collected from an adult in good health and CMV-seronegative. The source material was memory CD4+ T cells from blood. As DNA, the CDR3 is TGTGCCAGTAAAAAAAAGACAGACGGTCAGCCCCAGCATTTT. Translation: CASKKKTDGQPQHF.